The source of this T cell receptor (beta chain) is a study of lymphopenia after photon versus proton radiotherapy (dated by TCRdb to between 2018 and 2021). Broadly, across the study: Photon and proton radiation therapy were compared by the study for their immunological effects in patients with gastrointestinal tumors who developed high-grade lymphopenia. The cohort comprised about 20 patients with gastrointestinal tumors who received either photon or proton therapy and then developed lymphopenia. The study was designed to characterize how the impact on the immune system differs between the two radiation modalities. Points the paper makes about the study in general: The authors looked at the survival association only in patients who died, and they framed better survival with proton therapy as a possibility rather than a demonstrated result. Across the cohort, among patients who died, a greater drop in TCR diversity after the nadir was inversely correlated with overall survival time. During treatment, patients who received proton therapy stayed relatively stable, whereas patients who received photon therapy lost naive T cells and TCR diversity and gained effector/memory populations. Once the lymphocyte count had reached its nadir, the repertoires of photon-treated patients showed oligoclonal expansion, particularly of CD8+ Temra cells, and this expansion drove the decline in diversity.

The library was prepared using the immunoSEQ multiplex PCR assay. T cell repertoires were profiled with deep sequencing of rearranged TCR beta loci together with multiparametric flow cytometry. The table comes from immuneACCESS by way of TCRdb, which keeps in-frame sequences with V and J called. Part of the clones is missing from these tables; in studies checked, under half for an unresolved V gene and the rest for unknown reasons. Here the sample has around 55,000 clones; approximately 84% occur a single time. Just over 2% of the sample comes from the top ten. To note about this clone: The antigen it binds to is not known. Base qualities are not provided; no much larger clone lies one nucleotide away.

The clonotype was recovered from a man aged 60 to 75 with pancreatic cancer. The sequencing here drew on peripheral blood, taken from a patient treated with proton-based radiotherapy.

CDR3 reads: CASSSFTDTQYF. The DNA sequence is TGTGCCAGCTCAAGTTTCACAGATACGCAGTATTTT. The sequence is built from TRBV28 and TRBJ2-3, with an unclear D gene assignment. The CDR3 measures 12 amino acids from cysteine to phenylalanine. CDR3 DNA only is kept here, 36 bases in frame from base 1. V and J lose 8 bases and 2 bases, and a span of 8 bases separates them. CDR1 and CDR2 were assigned from the germline V gene as MDHEN and SYDVKM.